A single sample is the source of the 32 T cell receptor beta chains below, sequenced in a study of T-cell memory formation after mild COVID-19. TCRdb called the 5' RACE reads again in MiXCR, with one record for every CDR3 protein. The sample yields around 340,000 distinct CDR3 sequences, approximately 14% seen once. Sequences were obtained from PBMCs or a T cell subset sorted from them (not recorded which). The source of these receptors is a man between 18 and 29 years old who had mild COVID-19 (a few samples of this study predate the infection). Cell type and time point are not known.

The sample holds a few counts of this clonotype. This rearrangement joins TRBV5-5 to TRBJ2-7, with TRBD1 as a possible D gene (6 bases). The CDR3 consists of 14 residues. CDR1 is SGHKS, CDR2 YYEKEE, per germline (reference sequence). V was pared by 3 bases and J by 3 bases, with 13 bases between. This CDR3 reads CASSWLGADYEQYV. DNA of the CDR3: TGTGCCAGCAGCTGGTTGGGGGCCGACTACGAGCAGTACGTC.

This clonotype was seen ten or more times. The V gene is TRBV7-2, the J gene TRBJ2-1; D not resolved. Per germline, CDR1 SGHTA and CDR2 FQGNSA. The CDR3 runs to 15 residues. V lost 5 bases and J 0 bases, leaving 11 bases between the germline ends. The CDR3, as DNA: TGTGCCAGCAGCCCCCCGGGTCGCTCCTACAATGAGCAGTTCTTC. Translating it yields CASSPPGRSYNEQFF.

CDR3 protein: CASSLDRHSYNSPLHF. The CDR3 DNA is TGTGCCAGCAGCTTGGACCGACATTCCTATAATTCACCCCTCCACTTT. This rearrangement joins TRBV5-4 to TRBJ1-6; D not certain. The CDR3 spans 16 residues. The ends were cut back, 0 bases at V and 1 base at J, with 8 bases in the middle. Germline V gene data show CDR1 as SGHNT and CDR2 as YYREEE (reference sequence).

V gene TRBV9 combines with J gene TRBJ2-3; D possibly corresponds to TRBD1 (5 bases). Looked up from germline, CDR1 is SGDLS and CDR2 is YYNGEE. V dropped 2 bases and J dropped 4 bases, with 11 bases sitting between them. There are 14 residues in the CDR3. The CDR3 spells CASSVRQGSDTQYF. CDR3 in DNA: TGTGCCAGCAGCGTCCGTCAGGGCTCAGATACGCAGTATTTT.

V is TRBV9 and J is TRBJ2-1, with TRBD2 identical over 9 bases. CDR1 and CDR2 from the germline V gene are SGDLS and YYNGEE. CDR3 length: 13 residues. The ends lost 5 bases at V and 6 bases at J; junction bases unmatched: 3. CDR3 sequence reads: CASSGTSRNEQFF. CDR3 nucleotide sequence: TGTGCCAGCAGTGGGACTAGCCGCAATGAGCAGTTCTTC.

The sample holds a few counts of this clonotype. The chain has TRBV7-9 and TRBJ2-3; 15 bases are shared with TRBD2. Germline CDR1 SEHNR, CDR2 FQNEAQ (reference sequence). This CDR3 spans 17 amino acids. J gave up 6 bases and V 4 bases, and 8 bases lay outside the gene matches. The CDR3 coding sequence is TGTGCCAGCAGCTCGGGACTAGCGGGGGGATACGGGGATACGCAGTATTTT. Encoded protein: CASSSGLAGGYGDTQYF.

V is TRBV5-6 and J is TRBJ2-3; D unclear. The germline V gene has CDR1 SGHDT and CDR2 YYEEEE. The germline V and J ends were trimmed by 5 bases and 2 bases, with 18 bases remaining between them. The CDR3 has 16 amino acids. The CDR3 loop reads CASSHPPTFNTDTQYF. CDR3 DNA: TGTGCCAGCAGTCACCCCCCGACTTTTAACACAGATACGCAGTATTTT. The full variable domain, its missing parts supplied by reference TRBV5-6 and TRBJ2-3, is DAGVTQSPTHLIKTRGQQVTLRCSPKSGHDTVSWYQQALGQGPQFIFQYYEEEERQRGNFPDRFSGHQFPNYSSELNVNALLLGDSALYLCASSHPPTFNTDTQYFGPGTRLTVL.

In its sample, this clonotype was seen a few times. The V call is TRBV9, the J call TRBJ1-2; tentatively, D is TRBD1 (5 bases). The CDR3 is 14 residues long. CDR1 and CDR2 (germline): SGDLS, YYNGEE. Trimming removed 0 bases from V and 2 bases from J, with 8 bases in between. CDR3 residues: CASSVGGGNYGYTF. Here the CDR3 DNA reads TGTGCCAGCAGCGTAGGTGGGGGGAACTATGGCTACACCTTC.

Only a few counts were recorded for this clonotype. The chain is built from TRBV11-2 and TRBJ1-4; D is undetermined. CDR1 is SGHAT, CDR2 FQNNGV, per germline. The CDR3 is made up of 14 amino acids. Trimming stripped 1 base from V and 2 bases from J, with 5 bases between. The DNA for the CDR3 is TGTGCCAGCAGCTTAGCGGGTACTAATGAAAAACTGTTTTTT. Protein: CASSLAGTNEKLFF. The full variable domain, completed using reference TRBV11-2 and TRBJ1-4, is EAGVAQSPRYKIIEKRQSVAFWCNPISGHATLYWYQQILGQGPKLLIQFQNNGVVDDSQLPKDRFSAERLKGVDSTLKIQPAKLEDSAVYLCASSLAGTNEKLFFGSGTQLSVL.

This clonotype was seen more than once but under ten times. The rearrangement uses TRBV7-2 and TRBJ1-1; no definite D call. Trimming removed 3 bases from V and 0 bases from J, with 5 bases in between. The V gene's germline CDR1 is SGHTA and CDR2 FQGNSA. The CDR3 extends over 13 amino acids. CDR3 region: CASSFIMNTEAFF. As DNA, the CDR3 is TGTGCCAGCAGCTTTATCATGAACACTGAAGCTTTCTTT.

This rearrangement joins TRBV20-1 to TRBJ2-1; 14 bases map to TRBD2. V trimming: 5 bases; J trimming: 6 bases; junction bases outside the gene matches: 12. In germline, CDR1 is DFQATT, CDR2 SNEGSKA (reference sequence). The CDR3 loop spans 17 amino acids. The CDR3 reads CSAPGLAGGFPSNEQFF. The CDR3 coding sequence is TGCAGTGCTCCCGGACTAGCGGGGGGATTCCCGTCCAATGAGCAGTTCTTC.

This clonotype showed up just a few times. The junction does not match germline at one end; this may be a read error. The chain carries TRBV6-2 or TRBV6-3 and TRBJ1-1; the match to TRBD1 covers 8 bases. The CDR3 consists of 16 residues. Germline CDR1 and CDR2: MNHEY and SVGEGT. CDR3 region: CASSPAEDRENAEAFF. The CDR3 nucleotides are TGTGCCAGCAGCCCCGCCGAGGACAGGGAGAACGCTGAAGCTTTCTTT.

This chain joins TRBV28 and TRBJ1-2, with unresolved D. Trimming cost V 5 bases and J 4 bases, with 14 bases left between them. Germline lookup yields CDR1 MDHEN and CDR2 SYDVKM. The CDR3 spans 14 residues. Here the CDR3 reads CASSLTREFYGYTF. CDR3 sequence (DNA): TGTGCCAGCAGTCTTACACGAGAATTCTATGGCTACACCTTC.

This clonotype came up many times. CDR3 sequence reads: CASSRGPSGGAYEQYV. CDR3 coding DNA: TGTGCCAGCAGCCGAGGGCCTAGCGGGGGGGCCTACGAGCAGTACGTC. The chain links TRBV7-2 to TRBJ2-7; 12 nucleotides match TRBD2. Per germline, CDR1 SGHTA and CDR2 FQGNSA. The CDR3 covers 16 residues. Trimming took 5 bases from V and 2 from J; bases not matched to a gene: 7.

In its sample, this clonotype was seen a few times. V gene TRBV20-1 combines with J gene TRBJ1-6, with D hard to call. Trimming cost V 5 bases and J 3 bases, with 11 bases left between them. This CDR3 has 14 amino acids. The germline CDR1 and CDR2 sequences are DFQATT and SNEGSKA (reference sequence). CDR3 DNA: TGCAGTGCTCCGGGGAACCGCTATAATTCACCCCTCCACTTT. This sequence encodes CSAPGNRYNSPLHF.

This clonotype turned up a few times. The chain combines TRBV11-2 with TRBJ2-1, with 9 bases aligning to TRBD1. CDR1 SGHAT and CDR2 FQNNGV come from the germline V gene. The CDR3 is 14 residues long. V trimming: 5 bases; J trimming: 8 bases; junction bases outside the gene matches: 7. The CDR3 DNA is TGTGCCAGCAGCCCCGGACAGGGGATCGATGAGCAGTTCTTC. This gives the protein CASSPGQGIDEQFF.

This clonotype was counted between two and nine times. J is TRBJ2-3 and V is TRBV4-1; D is possibly TRBD2 (5 bases). Per germline, CDR1 MGHRA and CDR2 YSYEKL. The CDR3 is 14 residues long. Trimming took off 4 bases at V and 1 base at J, with 9 bases between the two ends. CDR3 residues: CASSLLVGTDTQYF. In DNA, the CDR3 is TGCGCCAGCAGCCTACTAGTCGGCACAGATACGCAGTATTTT.

This clonotype has only a few counts. The J gene is TRBJ2-3, the V gene TRBV6-2 or TRBV6-3; maybe TRBD1 (6 bases). Germline V gene lookup returns CDR1 MNHEY and CDR2 SVGEGT. Trimming left V 8 bases short and J 8 bases short, with 17 bases between. The CDR3 loop spans 13 amino acids. The CDR3 DNA follows: TGTGCCAGCGGGGGCTGGAGTGAGGGTACGCAGTATTTT. This sequence encodes CASGGWSEGTQYF.

This chain joins TRBV20-1 and TRBJ2-3, with 10 bases lining up with TRBD2. V dropped 0 bases and J dropped 4; count of bases not matched to a gene: 7. The CDR3 contains 16 residues. Germline V gene data show CDR1 as DFQATT and CDR2 as SNEGSKA (reference sequence). The CDR3 DNA reads TGCAGTGCTAGAGATCCGGCTAGCGGGGGCGCAGATACGCAGTATTTT. This gives the protein CSARDPASGGADTQYF.

This clonotype was found many times. This chain connects TRBV12-3 or TRBV12-4 to TRBJ2-5; D possibly uses TRBD1 or TRBD2 (7 bases each). Trimming removed 7 bases from V and 5 bases from J, with 20 bases in between. The CDR3 runs to 15 residues. The chain's CDR3 is CASTWGQGGLETQYF. DNA of the CDR3: TGTGCCAGCACTTGGGGTCAGGGGGGGCTCGAGACCCAGTACTTC.

V and J are TRBV19 and TRBJ1-5, with TRBD1 as a possible D gene (5 bases). This CDR3 contains 16 residues. V dropped 5 bases and J dropped 0 bases, with 14 bases sitting between them. Per the germline V gene, CDR1 is LNHDA and CDR2 is SQIVND (reference sequence). The CDR3 nucleotides are TGTGCCAGTAGTCCCTTACAGGAGGTTAGCAATCAGCCCCAGCATTTT. This translates into CASSPLQEVSNQPQHF.

V gene TRBV9 combines with J gene TRBJ2-2, with 10 nucleotides matching TRBD1. The CDR3 length is 15 residues. Germline assignment: CDR1 SGDLS and CDR2 YYNGEE. V lost 5 bases to trimming and J lost 3 bases; unmatched junction nucleotides: 4. CDR3 coding DNA: TGTGCCAGCAGAGCCGGGACAGGGGACACCGGGGAGCTGTTTTTT. This sequence encodes CASRAGTGDTGELFF.

The rearrangement links TRBV5-1 to TRBJ2-3; TRBD2 matches at 8 bases. CDR1 and CDR2 from the germline V gene are SGHRS and YFSETQ. This CDR3 region has 16 residues. V dropped 3 bases and J dropped 0; count of bases not matched to a gene: 6. CDR3 in DNA: TGCGCCAGCAGCTATGCGGGGGGCCCTAGCACAGATACGCAGTATTTT. This sequence encodes CASSYAGGPSTDTQYF.

The V gene is TRBV20-1, the J gene TRBJ1-3; no definite D call. The length of the CDR3 is 11 residues. CDR1 is DFQATT, CDR2 SNEGSKA, per germline (reference sequence). Trimming pared 5 bases from V and 4 bases from J, leaving 6 bases between. This CDR3 is CSAGWGNTIYF. The CDR3 DNA reads TGCAGTGCTGGCTGGGGAAACACCATATATTTT.

This clonotype has more than one count but fewer than ten. The chain joins TRBV5-1 to TRBJ1-4; 8 nucleotides align to TRBD1. Germline V gives CDR1 SGHRS, CDR2 YFSETQ. The CDR3 extends over 16 amino acids. Germline trimming cut 2 bases from V and 5 bases from J; bases unmatched to any gene: 8. Written as DNA, the CDR3 is TGCGCCAGCAGCTTCGGACAGGGAAGGGCAAATGAAAAACTGTTTTTT. Its protein product is CASSFGQGRANEKLFF.

The J gene is TRBJ2-1, the V gene TRBV21-1; the table's D call TRBD1 went unverified against the DNA. TRBV21-1 is shown as a pseudogene. The CDR3 is made up of 12 amino acids. CDR3 protein: CASSKWAYEQFF. CDR3 bases: TGTGCCAGCAGCAAGTGGGCGTATGAGCAGTTCTTC.

This clonotype has just a few counts. The CDR3 here is CASSRYRGGTRSYNEQFF. The CDR3 DNA sequence: TGTGCCAGCTCTCGGTACAGGGGGGGGACAAGATCCTACAATGAGCAGTTCTTC. The chain uses TRBV18 and TRBJ2-1, with D possibly TRBD1 on 8 matching bases. Germline CDR1 and CDR2: KGHSH and LQKENI. The ends were cut back, 6 bases at V and 1 base at J, with 22 bases in the middle. The CDR3 consists of 18 residues.

This clonotype was seen more than once but under ten times. This sequence joins TRBV10-3 and TRBJ2-5, with D possibly being TRBD1 or TRBD2 (6 bases each). The CDR3 has 14 amino acids. Per germline, CDR1 ENHRY and CDR2 SYGVKD. The V end lost 4 bases, the J end lost 5 bases, and 14 bases lay between the germline ends. The chain's CDR3 is CAISVLGGGETQYF. The CDR3 DNA reads TGTGCCATCAGTGTACTGGGGGGCGGGGAGACCCAGTACTTC.

This clonotype was seen many times. A junction boundary mismatches the germline segment, possibly from a read error. V usage is TRBV4-1 and J usage is TRBJ2-7; 10 positions agree with TRBD1. This CDR3 contains 15 residues. Germline loops: CDR1 MGHRA, CDR2 YSYEKL. CDR3 sequence: CASSPRTGGSYEQYF. The CDR3 bases are TGTGCCAGCAGCCCTCGGACAGGGGGCTCCTACGAGCAGTACTTC.

The table lists this clonotype with a few counts. This sequence joins TRBV20-1 and TRBJ2-7; D ambiguous. The CDR3 is 13 amino acids. Trimming removed 6 bases at V and 3 bases at J, with 15 bases between. Germline CDR1 is DFQATT and CDR2 is SNEGSKA (reference sequence). The CDR3 spells CSAASDGYYEQYF. The CDR3 DNA follows: TGCAGTGCGGCTTCGGACGGATACTACGAGCAGTACTTC.

Ten or more counts support this clonotype. This chain's CDR3 is CASSLGYPNTGELFF. The DNA of the CDR3 is TGCGCCAGCAGCCTCGGCTACCCGAACACCGGGGAGCTGTTTTTT. This chain joins TRBV4-3 and TRBJ2-2; D not resolved. Trimming took off 4 bases at V and 0 bases at J, with 9 bases between the two ends. The length of the CDR3 is 15 residues. Germline V gene sequence: CDR1 LGHNA, CDR2 YSLEER.

This clonotype showed up many times. This chain links TRBV5-1 with TRBJ2-2; D perhaps matches TRBD1 (6 bases). CDR3 size: 16 residues. Germline assignment: CDR1 SGHRS and CDR2 YFSETQ. V lost 1 base to trimming and J lost 3 bases, with 13 bases between them. The CDR3 nucleotides read TGCGCCAGCAGCTTGAGTCCCAACAGGGACACCGGGGAGCTGTTTTTT. Its translation is CASSLSPNRDTGELFF.